A selection of T cell receptor beta chains follows, all from one sample in a study of blood T cell repertoires in COVID-19. Only in-frame clones appear in the TCRdb table, and some are missing; sequencing was by immunoSEQ multiplex PCR. The table shows more than 85,000 clones, with roughly 87% occurring only once. Sequencing used peripheral blood. These receptors were obtained from a man aged 50-59 years with active COVID-19. The CDR3 runs from the conserved cysteine through the conserved F or W. D genes are given only for firm matches. Expanded clones are given a class, and other clones once, few, many or no size at all.

J,size,V,D,CDR3,DNA
TRBJ2-5,-,TRBV20-1,TRBD1,CSARTGETQYF,TGCAGTGCAAGGACAGGCGAGACCCAGTACTTC
TRBJ2-7,few,TRBV30,-,CAWSVPESSYEQYF,TGTGCCTGGAGTGTACCGGAGAGCTCCTACGAGCAGTACTTC
TRBJ1-1,-,TRBV7-3,-,CASSKNREPEAFF,TGTGCCAGCAGTAAAAACAGGGAGCCTGAAGCTTTCTTT
TRBJ2-2,-,TRBV5-1,-,CASSPPGGNTGELFF,TGCGCCAGCAGCCCCCCTGGGGGCAACACCGGGGAGCTGTTTTTT
TRBJ2-3,-,TRBV11-1,TRBD2,CASSSRGLAGADTQYF,TGTGCCAGCAGCTCCAGAGGACTAGCGGGGGCAGATACGCAGTATTTT
TRBJ2-5,-,TRBV29-1,TRBD1,CSVGTGGLRGTQYF,TGCAGCGTCGGGACAGGGGGACTCAGGGGGACCCAGTACTTC
TRBJ1-2,-,TRBV7-3,-,CASSPGGGGAGGYTF,TGTGCCAGCAGCCCCGGGGGCGGGGGCGCGGGGGGCTACACCTTC
TRBJ1-6,once,TRBV5-6,-,CASSSEYQGSGSPLHF,TGTGCCAGCAGCTCCGAATACCAGGGAAGTGGCTCACCCCTCCACTTT
TRBJ1-2,-,TRBV7-9,-,CASSLPTVKNYGYTF,TGTGCCAGCAGCTTACCGACAGTTAAAAACTATGGCTACACCTTC
TRBJ2-7,few,TRBV9,TRBD2,CASSRTSGGTWQYF,TGTGCCAGCAGCAGGACTAGCGGGGGTACTTGGCAGTACTTC
TRBJ1-1,once,TRBV18,-,CASSPPRGTEAFF,TGTGCCAGCTCACCCCCGAGGGGGACTGAAGCTTTCTTT
TRBJ2-1,-,TRBV2,TRBD2,CASILRLAVEQFF,TGTGCCAGCATCTTGAGACTAGCGGTCGAGCAGTTCTTC
TRBJ1-3,-,TRBV5-1,-,CASSLALGSSGNTIYF,TGCGCCAGCAGCTTGGCTTTGGGGAGCTCTGGAAACACCATATATTTT
TRBJ1-4,-,TRBV5-5,-,CASSLVGGTNEKLFF,TGTGCCAGCAGCTTGGTCGGGGGGACTAATGAAAAACTGTTTTTT
TRBJ2-7,-,TRBV27,-,CASSDRITEQYF,TGTGCCAGCAGCGACAGAATCACTGAGCAGTACTTC
TRBJ1-2,-,TRBV2,TRBD1,CASRPDRGRGGYTF,TGTGCCAGCAGACCGGACAGGGGGAGAGGTGGCTACACCTTC
TRBJ2-2,-,TRBV15,-,CATSRDRDTGELFF,TGTGCCACCAGCAGAGACAGGGACACCGGGGAGCTGTTTTTT
TRBJ2-5,-,TRBV7-9,TRBD2,CASSPSSGGYYGTQYF,TGTGCCAGCAGCCCCTCTAGCGGGGGGTATTATGGGACCCAGTACTTC
TRBJ2-2,once,TRBV5-4,-,CASSHGQSTGELFF,TGTGCCAGCAGCCACGGACAGTCCACCGGGGAGCTGTTTTTT
TRBJ2-7,-,TRBV29-1,-,CSVTGKMGPYEQYF,TGCAGCGTTACAGGGAAGATGGGACCCTACGAGCAGTACTTC
TRBJ1-3,once,TRBV6-2/TRBV6-3,-,CASSYSGSSGNTIYF,TGTGCCAGCAGTTACTCGGGCAGCTCTGGAAACACCATATATTTT
TRBJ1-5,-,TRBV2,TRBD1,CASKTGGFNQPQHF,TGTGCCAGCAAAACAGGGGGCTTCAATCAGCCCCAGCATTTT
TRBJ2-1,-,TRBV5-1,TRBD2,CASTSGGNVGQFF,TGCGCCAGCACCAGCGGGGGGAACGTCGGGCAGTTCTTC
TRBJ2-1,-,TRBV12-5,-,CASARLDNEQFF,TGTGCTAGTGCTCGGCTAGACAATGAGCAGTTCTTC
TRBJ2-3,-,TRBV5-6,-,CASSFSTELDTQYF,TGTGCCAGCAGCTTCTCGACAGAATTGGATACGCAGTATTTT
TRBJ1-1,-,TRBV18,-,CASSPPTELNTEAFF,TGTGCCAGCTCACCACCGACAGAACTGAACACTGAAGCTTTCTTT
TRBJ2-5,-,TRBV6-2/TRBV6-3,TRBD2,CASSQTLLAGMGETQYF,TGTGCCAGCAGCCAAACTCTGCTAGCGGGGATGGGGGAGACCCAGTACTTC
TRBJ1-2,-,TRBV28,-,CASSSGGLGYTF,TGTGCCAGCAGTTCCGGGGGGTTGGGCTACACCTTC
TRBJ2-3,-,TRBV12-1,-,CASSFAPGTRETTDTQYF,-
TRBJ1-2,-,TRBV5-4,-,CASSLAVSNLGGYTF,TGTGCCAGCAGCTTGGCCGTGTCAAATCTGGGCGGCTACACCTTC
TRBJ1-6,few,TRBV12-3/TRBV12-4,-,CASSLAGGSPLHF,TGTGCCAGCAGTTTAGCTGGAGGTTCACCCCTCCACTTT
TRBJ2-7,-,TRBV6-2/TRBV6-3,TRBD2,CASSHSAGAIYEQYF,TGTGCCAGCAGTCATTCAGCGGGGGCCATCTACGAGCAGTACTTC
TRBJ1-1,-,TRBV12-3/TRBV12-4,-,CASSLYRGTEAFF,TGTGCCAGCAGTCTATATAGAGGCACTGAAGCTTTCTTT
TRBJ1-2,-,TRBV6-5,-,CASKQGYYGYTF,TGTGCCAGCAAACAGGGATACTATGGCTACACCTTC
TRBJ2-3,-,TRBV7-5,-,CARSLRLGGARFHTQYF,TGTGCCAGAAGCTTACGTCTCGGCGGGGCGCGATTTCATACGCAGTATTTT
TRBJ2-1,-,TRBV11-2,TRBD1,CASSSYTGGTSYNEQFF,TGTGCCAGCAGCTCCTACACAGGGGGAACCTCCTACAATGAGCAGTTCTTC
TRBJ2-3,few,TRBV7-8,-,CASSIKRGGYTDTQYF,TGTGCCAGCAGTATTAAGCGCGGGGGCTACACAGATACGCAGTATTTT